The clone carrying this T cell receptor (beta chain) was seen only a few times. Its antigen is unknown. Next came a second PCR, run for about 7 to 11 cycles, which used a sample-barcoded 5' primer along with a J-beta primer mix. Carrying 12 random nucleotides, a template-switch adaptor labeled each individual cDNA molecule. TCRdb re-derived calls from the 5' RACE reads in MiXCR, one entry per CDR3 protein. The profile shows approximately 1.5 million distinct CDR3 sequences, 34% of them singletons. The data are from a study of blood T cells in healthy people across ages. Study-level findings and limits: TCR beta diversity was tightly associated with the proportion of naive T cells. Per million T cells, the diversity of TCR beta decreased roughly linearly as age advanced.

This CDR3 region has 12 residues. Losses at the gene ends were 6 bases for V and 6 bases for J; bases not matched to a gene: 2. The germline V gene has CDR1 SGHTA and CDR2 FQGNSA. The V and J genes are TRBV7-2 and TRBJ2-7, with TRBD2 identical over 10 bases. The sequence came from a woman aged 25 to 45 in good health. Sequencing was performed on blood. DNA for the CDR3: TGTGCCAGCAGAGCGGGGGGGCTCGAGCAGTACTTC. This codes for CASRAGGLEQYF.